The 12 T cell receptor beta chains reported below all come from one sample, sequenced in a study of T cells after yellow fever vaccination. Each CDR3 protein gets one entry after TCRdb re-called the 5' RACE reads with MiXCR. The sample holds some 250,000 distinct CDR3 sequences, more than 3.5% seen once. The specimen was PBMCs, collected 15 days after the yellow fever booster vaccination. These receptors were taken from a man in his late teens or twenties who received the YFV17D yellow fever vaccine.

This clonotype was seen at least ten times. This chain joins TRBV7-9 and TRBJ1-6; TRBD1 agrees at 7 bases. CDR3 size: 15 residues. CDR1 SEHNR and CDR2 FQNEAQ come from the germline V gene (reference sequence). Germline trimming cut 3 bases from V and 10 bases from J; bases unmatched to any gene: 9. CDR3 in amino acids: CASSFLDRSDSPLHF. CDR3 coding DNA: TGTGCCAGCAGCTTCCTGGACAGGTCAGACTCACCCCTCCACTTT.

This clonotype was seen ten or more times. The chain joins TRBV12-3 or TRBV12-4 to TRBJ1-2, with 7 positions matching TRBD1. The CDR3 spans 14 residues. V gave up 4 bases and J gave up 4 bases; unmatched junction bases: 6. The CDR3 DNA reads TGTGCCAGCAGTTCCAGTGGGACAGCCTATGGCTACACCTTC. Translating gives CASSSSGTAYGYTF.

This clonotype was recorded many times. The rearrangement uses TRBV7-2 and TRBJ2-2, with a tentative D call TRBD1 (6 bases). Germline values: CDR1 SGHTA, CDR2 FQGNSA. The V end lost 3 bases, the J end lost 6 bases, and 11 bases lay between the germline ends. The length of the CDR3 is 14 residues. The CDR3 bases are TGTGCCAGCAGCTTCGAGACAGGACCCGGGGAGCTGTTTTTT. Translation: CASSFETGPGELFF.

This clonotype was seen more than once but under ten times. J is TRBJ1-1 and V is TRBV5-5; unclear D gene. Looked up from germline, CDR1 is SGHKS and CDR2 is YYEKEE (reference sequence). CDR3 size: 15 residues. The V end lost 0 bases, the J end lost 4 bases, and 13 bases lay between the germline ends. DNA for the CDR3: TGTGCCAGCAGCTTGGTAGGGCAGGCGAGCACTGAAGCTTTCTTT. It is translated as CASSLVGQASTEAFF.

With respect to this clonotype: A much larger clone differs from this one at a single base, so this may be a read error. The chain combines TRBV6-5 with TRBJ1-6; D unclear. There are 15 residues in the CDR3. Per the germline V gene, CDR1 is MNHEY and CDR2 is SVGAGI. The V end lost 0 bases, the J end lost 7 bases, and 10 bases lay between the germline ends. The CDR3 region has the DNA TGTGCCAGCAGTTACTCCTGGGAAAGAAATTCACCCCTCCACTTT. Translating it yields CASSYSWERNSPLHF.

This clonotype was seen ten or more times. The chain recombines TRBV20-1 with TRBJ1-2, with TRBD1 identical over 7 bases. This CDR3 has 14 residues. Germline assignment: CDR1 DFQATT and CDR2 SNEGSKA (reference sequence). J gave up 1 base and V 1 base, and 3 bases lay outside the gene matches. CDR3 in DNA: TGCAGTGCTAGAGGCGCAGGGGGTAACTATGGCTACACCTTC. This gives the protein CSARGAGGNYGYTF.

This clonotype was recorded many times. V gene TRBV12-3 or TRBV12-4 combines with J gene TRBJ2-1; TRBD1 aligns across 11 bases. The CDR3 is made up of 15 amino acids. Trimming removed 7 bases from V and 5 bases from J; junction bases left unmatched: 7. CDR3 bases: TGTGCCAGCACCCGGGACAGGGGGATGCACAATGAGCAGTTCTTC. Translated, it gives CASTRDRGMHNEQFF.

The table lists this clonotype with a few counts. The J gene is TRBJ2-2, the V gene TRBV21-1; TRBD1 is the table's D call, not checked against the DNA. TRBV21-1 is a pseudogene. CDR3 length: 14 amino acids. DNA for the CDR3: TGTGCCAGCATACAGGGGACAAACACCGGGGAGCTGTTTTTT. Amino acid sequence: CASIQGTNTGELFF.

At least ten counts were recorded for this clonotype. The rearrangement joins TRBV5-1 to TRBJ1-1; D may be TRBD1 (5 bases). Germline V lookup: CDR1 SGHRS, CDR2 YFSETQ. This CDR3 is built from 16 residues. Trimming removed 4 bases at V and 1 base at J, with 17 bases between. The CDR3 nucleotides are TGCGCCAGCAGCCCCGAATCCCGACAGCCGAACACTGAAGCTTTCTTT. This gives the protein CASSPESRQPNTEAFF. Supplemented by reference TRBV5-1 and TRBJ1-1, the full variable domain reads KAGVTQTPRYLIKTRGQQVTLSCSPISGHRSVSWYQQTPGQGLQFLFEYFSETQRNKGNFPGRFSGRQFSNSRSEMNVSTLELGDSALYLCASSPESRQPNTEAFFGQGTRLTVV.

The table lists this clonotype with many counts. The rearrangement joins TRBV5-4 to TRBJ2-5; D unclear. CDR3 length: 12 residues. Trimming pared 4 bases from V and 2 bases from J, leaving 6 bases between. The germline V gene encodes CDR1 SGHNT and CDR2 YYREEE (reference sequence). Written as DNA, the CDR3 is TGTGCCAGCAGCCGCATACAAGAGACCCAGTACTTC. Protein sequence: CASSRIQETQYF.

The rearrangement uses TRBV30 and TRBJ2-2; 9 bases are shared with TRBD2. Germline V gene lookup returns CDR1 GTSNPN and CDR2 SVGIG (reference sequence). CDR3 length equals 14 residues. V dropped 3 bases and J dropped 6; count of bases not matched to a gene: 5. CDR3 protein: CAWRARGGPGELFF. CDR3 coding DNA: TGTGCCTGGAGGGCGCGGGGGGGCCCCGGGGAGCTGTTTTTT.

There are many counts of this clonotype. The chain uses TRBV5-5 and TRBJ2-3, with 10 nucleotides matching TRBD2. This CDR3 comprises 14 residues. Germline CDR1 and CDR2: SGHKS and YYEKEE (reference sequence). J lost 8 bases, V lost 0 bases, and 3 bases had no gene match. DNA of the CDR3: TGTGCCAGCAGCTTGGGGCTAGCGGGGGTTACGCAGTATTTT. It specifies CASSLGLAGVTQYF. The full variable domain, completed using reference TRBV5-5 and TRBJ2-3, is DAGVTQSPTHLIKTRGQQVTLRCSPISGHKSVSWYQQVLGQGPQFIFQYYEKEERGRGNFPDRFSARQFPNYSSELNVNALLLGDSALYLCASSLGLAGVTQYFGPGTRLTVL.